This passage covers 15 T cell receptor beta chains from one sample sequenced in a study of blood T cell repertoires in COVID-19. Data came from immunoSEQ multiplex PCR; TCRdb stores just in-frame clones and leaves some out. The repertoire holds a few hundred thousand clones, approximately 90% seen once, with roughly a tenth in the top ten. The material sequenced was PBMCs or T cells enriched from blood (not recorded which). These receptors were taken from a woman between 40 and 50 years old who had recovered from COVID-19.

In this sample, this clone turned up once. The chain couples TRBV9 to TRBJ1-1, with 7 positions matching TRBD1. The CDR3 is 14 amino acids. V shed 3 bases and J 5 bases; nucleotides not matched to a gene: 7. Germline CDR1 is SGDLS and CDR2 is YYNGEE. The CDR3 is CASSAFTTGTEAFF. The CDR3 DNA sequence: TGTGCCAGCAGCGCATTCACGACAGGGACTGAAGCTTTCTTT.

The rearrangement joins TRBV5-1 to TRBJ2-5; TRBD1 might be the D (6 bases). Germline V gene lookup returns CDR1 SGHRS and CDR2 YFSETQ. V dropped 6 bases and J dropped 2 bases, with 17 bases sitting between them. The CDR3 has 15 amino acids. CDR3 residues: CASKQLGTSQETQYF. Here the CDR3 DNA reads TGCGCCAGCAAGCAGTTGGGGACAAGTCAAGAGACCCAGTACTTC.

This sequence joins TRBV19 and TRBJ2-7; D remains ambiguous. The germline V gene encodes CDR1 LNHDA and CDR2 SQIVND (reference sequence). The length of the CDR3 is 15 residues. Between the trimmed V and J ends, which lost 3 bases and 3 bases, there was a span of 15 bases. CDR3 residues: CASSINPTRYYEQYF. CDR3 nucleotide sequence: TGTGCCAGTAGTATCAACCCAACCAGGTACTACGAGCAGTACTTC.

The CDR3 region has the DNA TGTGCCAGCAGGCTCACGGCAACTAATGAAAAACTGTTTTTT. Its translation is CASRLTATNEKLFF. This chain uses TRBV28 with TRBJ1-4, with D hard to call. This CDR3 is built from 14 residues. Germline values: CDR1 MDHEN, CDR2 SYDVKM. V lost 6 bases and J 0 bases, leaving 8 bases between the germline ends. Full variable domain (outside the CDR3, taken from reference TRBV28 and TRBJ1-4): DVKVTQSSRYLVKRTGEKVFLECVQDMDHENMFWYRQDPGLGLRLIYFSYDVKMKEKGDIPEGYSVSREKKERFSLILESASTNQTSMYLCASRLTATNEKLFFGSGTQLSVL.

As DNA, the CDR3 is TGTGCCAGCAGCGCCGGCAGTTCGGGCGAGCAGTACTTC. It translates to CASSAGSSGEQYF. This sequence joins TRBV9 and TRBJ2-7; D remains unclear. The CDR3 length is 13 residues. CDR1 SGDLS and CDR2 YYNGEE come from the germline V gene. The V end lost 3 bases, the J end lost 6 bases, and 13 bases lay between the germline ends. Full variable domain (remainder filled in from reference TRBV9 and TRBJ2-7): DSGVTQTPKHLITATGQRVTLRCSPRSGDLSVYWYQQSLDQGLQFLIQYYNGEERAKGNILERFSAQQFPDLHSELNLSSLELGDSALYFCASSAGSSGEQYFGPGTRLTVT.

CDR3 DNA sequence: TGCGCCAGCAGCCAAGACCGACTAGCGGGAGTTCTGGATGAGCAGTTCTTC. It yields the protein CASSQDRLAGVLDEQFF. The chain joins TRBV4-3 to TRBJ2-1; 12 bases line up with TRBD2. Losses at the gene ends were 0 bases for V and 8 bases for J; bases not matched to a gene: 8. The CDR3 contains 17 residues. CDR1 LGHNA and CDR2 YSLEER come from the germline V gene.

The chain carries TRBV7-2 and TRBJ2-1, with a possible D match to TRBD2 (6 bases). From germline, CDR1 is SGHTA and CDR2 FQGNSA. V lost 3 bases to trimming and J lost 2 bases, with 11 bases between them. This CDR3 has 15 amino acids. The CDR3 here is CASSFGRDAYNEQFF. The DNA of the CDR3 is TGTGCCAGCAGCTTTGGGCGGGACGCCTACAATGAGCAGTTCTTC.

The chain joins TRBV19 to TRBJ2-5, with a possible D match to TRBD2 (5 bases). The CDR3 length is 12 residues. The V end was cut by 2 bases, the J end by 7 bases, with 8 bases between. CDR1 and CDR2 from the germline V gene are LNHDA and SQIVND (reference sequence). The CDR3 region is CASSILEGTQYF. In DNA, the CDR3 is TGTGCCAGTAGTATATTAGAGGGGACCCAGTACTTC.

This clone was counted between two and nine times. This chain connects TRBV5-1 to TRBJ2-7, with 8 bases aligning to TRBD2. Looked up from germline, CDR1 is SGHRS and CDR2 is YFSETQ. J gave up 4 bases and V 4 bases, and 4 bases lay outside the gene matches. The CDR3 has 13 amino acids. Here the CDR3 reads CASSGGRLYEQYF. CDR3 DNA: TGCGCCAGCAGCGGCGGGAGGTTGTACGAGCAGTACTTC.

This chain connects TRBV29-1 to TRBJ2-3; no reliable D call. The CDR3 extends over 13 amino acids. Trimming took 2 bases from V and 1 from J, leaving 7 bases between them. Looked up from germline, CDR1 is SQVTM and CDR2 is ANQGSEA. CDR3 amino acids: CSVELGGTDTQYF. CDR3 nucleotide sequence: TGCAGCGTTGAATTGGGCGGCACAGATACGCAGTATTTT.

J is TRBJ2-2 and V is TRBV10-3; no definite D call. In germline, CDR1 is ENHRY, CDR2 SYGVKD. Trimming took 10 bases from V and 1 from J, leaving 10 bases between them. The CDR3 length is 13 residues. In DNA form, the CDR3 reads TGTGCCACCAGAGCAGGGAACACCGGGGAGCTGTTTTTT. This translates into CATRAGNTGELFF.

CDR3 amino acids: CASSLPLMGLAGLNANTGELFF. The DNA of the CDR3 is TGCGCCAGCAGCTTGCCCCTCATGGGACTAGCGGGCCTAAACGCGAACACCGGGGAGCTGTTTTTT. The V gene is TRBV5-1, the J gene TRBJ2-2; 12 nucleotides agree with TRBD2. Germline V gene sequence: CDR1 SGHRS, CDR2 YFSETQ. V was pared by 1 base and J by 0 bases, with 16 bases of the junction left unmatched. This CDR3 region has 22 residues.

The rearrangement joins TRBV27 to TRBJ2-2, with TRBD2 matching 13 bases. The CDR3 contains 16 residues. Germline V gives CDR1 MNHEY, CDR2 SMNVEV (reference sequence). With 5 bases clipped from V and 6 bases from J, the junction kept 6 bases outside the gene matches. This chain's CDR3 is CASSVLAGGLAGELFF. DNA for the CDR3: TGTGCCAGCAGTGTACTAGCGGGAGGGCTGGCCGGGGAGCTGTTTTTT.

The J gene is TRBJ1-1, the V gene TRBV6-5; no reliable D call. V was shortened by 5 bases and J by 2 bases, with 12 bases between the two germline ends. The CDR3 sequence is 14 residues long. Germline V gene lookup returns CDR1 MNHEY and CDR2 SVGAGI. The CDR3 sequence is CASSPPLPNTEAFF. In DNA, the CDR3 is TGTGCCAGCAGTCCGCCACTACCAAACACTGAAGCTTTCTTT.

This clone was observed a single time. V and J are TRBV10-3 and TRBJ2-1, with a weak D call TRBD2 (6 bases). The V gene lost 5 bases and the J gene lost 5 bases, with 10 bases spanning the gap. Per germline, CDR1 ENHRY and CDR2 SYGVKD. CDR3 size: 13 residues. The CDR3, as DNA: TGTGCCATCAGTTCGGAGGGCCACAATGAGCAGTTCTTC. Its translation: CAISSEGHNEQFF.